The T cell receptor beta chain described here comes from a study of T cell responses to AZD1222 COVID-19 vaccine. Germline CDR1 reads SGHTA; CDR2 reads FQGNSA. V dropped 1 base and J dropped 5 bases, with 8 bases sitting between them. The CDR3 extends over 13 amino acids. Method: immunoSEQ multiplex PCR; TCRdb's copy keeps in-frame clones and lacks some. The top ten clones hold more than 6% of a sample with under 100,000 clones, around 86% of them seen once. The source is an adult in good health. The input for sequencing was peripheral blood, taken on day 0 of AZD1222 vaccination. The chain couples TRBV7-2 to TRBJ1-2, with D possibly TRBD1 on 6 matching bases. The CDR3 DNA sequence: TGTGCCAGCAGCTTAGAGGGGGTTTATGGCTACACCTTC. Translated: CASSLEGVYGYTF.